This T cell receptor beta chain is from a study of long-term antiretroviral therapy in people with HIV (dated by TCRdb to about 2022). Concerning the study at large: The earliest samples were collected approximately a decade before the 2015 WHO recommendation for immediate ART, a period when ART was typically delayed until CD4 counts fell. A retrospective serial study tested whether ART initiation and durable HIV suppression were associated with changes in peripheral blood TRB repertoire composition and diversity. A total of about 180 cryopreserved PBMC samples were contributed to the cohort by 30 adults with confirmed HIV infection, with samples collected serially over a mean of approximately six years (range 1-12). Among the roughly 30 participants with HIV, ten to twelve were female. No cross-contamination during QIAcube processing turned up in test extractions that ran a monoclonal T-cell line alongside 25 to 35 polyclonal samples. Overall results and qualifications from the work: Because pre-ART samples had limited cell numbers, profiling was done on unsorted PBMC rather than on sorted CD4+ and CD8+ T cells. Limited PBMC availability meant only the TCR beta chain was sequenced, without alpha chain pairing. The samples span the years 2004 to 2017, and the ART regimens used at that time may not be as effective as current regimens. ART initiation was associated with a significant increase in TRB diversity, but diversity stayed significantly below transplant donor controls even after long-term ART. Compared with controls, HIV repertoires had narrower CDR3 length ranges, and the network structure pointed to an antigen-experienced repertoire that shifted only slightly toward naive after ART. Inferences about post-ART repertoire changes were limited because no data were available on ART adherence, viral resistance or therapy changes. At every time point, the repertoire was dominated by expanded TRB clones first identified before ART initiation, although this dominance fluctuated and, in many PLHIV, declined after ART.

For this clone: Its antigen remains undetermined. Per-base quality was not reported, and no clone a single base away is much larger than it.

To be included, a participant needed at least one PBMC sample from before ART initiation plus at least two post-ART samples. Treatment was received in the United States of America by all participants with HIV. Before DNA extraction, cryopreserved samples containing 1-10 million PBMC were thawed and washed. At the time of the earliest PBMC sample, participants with HIV were aged between roughly 20 and 55 years. Per participant, PBMC samples came from 1-4 timepoints prior to ART initiation and 2-8 timepoints following ART initiation, for a median of 7 samples. Serial HIV viral load, CD4+ T-cell count, ART history and demographic data were obtained for every participant. Genomic DNA was extracted from unsorted PBMC with a Qiagen kit on a QIAcube, with processing performed in batches of 12 samples. Sequencing of the TRB variable region was done with the immunoSEQ hsTCRB v3.0 assay at survey level resolution. TRB sequencing targeted a depth of 40,000-50,000 T-cell genomes per sample. An Illumina MiSeq with a v3 150-cycle kit was used to sequence the pooled TRB libraries. In the authors' own workflow: Repertoire analysis ran in R within a reproducible Nextflow workflow covering QC, data transformation and analysis. Custom analyses were implemented in LymphoSeq2, an R package for AIRR-Seq data exploration. A handful of samples yielding fewer than 5000 total TRB sequences were excluded, leaving 150 to 200 analyzed HIV repertoires. Among the 170 to 200 retained HIV repertoires, approximately 61 were collected before ART initiation and 120 to 140 after ART initiation. Each repertoire was downsampled to 5000 TRB nucleotide sequences, and summary statistics were averaged across 100 downsampling iterations. The analysis kept only TRB sequences whose CDR3 regions were at least seven amino acids long. Diversity was measured with a Shannon entropy-derived clonality score and the Gini coefficient. Repertoire networks linked the top 5000 CDR3 amino acid sequences whenever two sequences differed by an edit distance of one. For TRB CDR3 amino acid sequences, antigen specificity groups and MHC restriction were predicted with GLIPH2. To flag known associations with CMV, EBV, HIV or tissue antigens, CDR3 amino acid sequences were compared against VDJdb and McPAS-TCR. Pre-ART, post-ART and control groups were compared with Wilcoxon signed-rank tests and Holm-Bonferroni correction. Held by TCRdb, this immuneACCESS table contains in-frame sequences only and omits some clones. Under half of the omission traces to an unresolved V gene where checked; the cause of the rest is unknown. V, J and clone size are taken as reported in that table, and D and trimming were inferred from the DNA itself. This sample is represented by 30,000 to 40,000 clones; about 90% of them were singletons. The leading ten clones occupy 10% to 15% of the sample.

The V end loses 4 bases and the J end loses 6 bases, and a stretch of 16 bases separates them. Via the germline V gene, CDR1 is SGDLS and CDR2 YYNGEE. The CDR3 covers 15 residues, taking in both the cysteine and the phenylalanine. The kept DNA is CDR3 alone, 45 bases in frame from the first base. The sequence derives from a man between 18 and 35 years old with HIV. Sequencing was performed on unsorted PBMCs, taken 1.1 years after starting antiretroviral therapy. Recombination linked TRBV9 to TRBJ1-4, with the identity of the D gene unclear. The DNA is as follows: TGTGCCAGCAGCATAACCGGGAGGGTGGATGAAAAACTGTTTTTT. Its protein reads: CASSITGRVDEKLFF. The full variable domain, with segments outside the CDR3 supplied by the reference TRBV9 and TRBJ1-4 proteins, appears as DSGVTQTPKHLITATGQRVTLRCSPRSGDLSVYWYQQSLDQGLQFLIQYYNGEERAKGNILERFSAQQFPDLHSELNLSSLELGDSALYFCASSITGRVDEKLFFGSGTQLSVL.